Shown below are 16 T cell receptor beta chains from a single sample sequenced in a study of tumor and adjacent non-tumor tissue in lung cancer. This sample's RNA came from whole unsorted tissue. Distant lung tissue was collected more than 3 cm away from the tumor edge. Three rounds of nested PCR, following a modified ARM-PCR protocol, produced the TCRbeta library. TCRdb fed the multiplex PCR reads into MiXCR, producing one record per CDR3 protein. The table lists 100,000 or so distinct CDR3 sequences, approximately 65% of them singletons. Sequencing was performed on distant non-tumor lung tissue. The receptors were gathered from a man aged 30-40 years with non-small cell lung cancer.

This clonotype has only a few counts. Possible read error: a much larger clone is one base away. The rearrangement uses TRBV6-5 and TRBJ1-1; D unclear. Germline CDR1 reads MNHEY; CDR2 reads SVGAGI. CDR3 length: 13 residues. CDR3: CACSLGPDTEAFF. CDR3 bases: TGTGCCTGCAGCCTCGGACCGGACACTGAAGCTTTCTTT.

About this clonotype: An end of the junction does not agree with germline; a read error may underlie this. V gene TRBV12-3 or TRBV12-4 combines with J gene TRBJ2-1; 11 nucleotides match TRBD2. The CDR3 runs to 17 residues. In DNA, the CDR3 is TGTGCCAGCGGTTTCAGGCTAGCGGGGGGCCCGTGGAATGAGCAGTTCTTC. This encodes CASGFRLAGGPWNEQFF.

The genes are TRBV5-6 and TRBJ1-5; tentative D call: TRBD1 (5 bases). Germline V gene lookup returns CDR1 SGHDT and CDR2 YYEEEE. The CDR3 has 16 amino acids. With 0 bases removed from V and 0 bases from J, the gap between germline ends came to 10 bases. CDR3 in amino acids: CASSLGGQNSNQPQHF. In DNA, the CDR3 is TGTGCCAGCAGCTTGGGGGGCCAAAATAGCAATCAGCCCCAGCATTTT.

Notes on this clonotype: At one end, the junction sequence differs from germline, possibly due to a read error. The chain couples TRBV11-3 to TRBJ2-7, with D unresolved. The CDR3 is 14 amino acids. CDR1 is SGHNT, CDR2 YENEEA, per germline. This CDR3 is CVSSLTDFSYEQYF. CDR3 bases: TGTGTCAGCAGCTTAACAGACTTCTCCTACGAGCAGTACTTC.

Note on this clonotype: Given a much more abundant clone one base away, this may be a read error. The chain links TRBV13 to TRBJ2-7; D is perhaps TRBD2 (6 bases). Germline loops: CDR1 PRHDT, CDR2 FYEKMQ (reference sequence). V lost 6 bases and J lost 7, with 19 bases in between. CDR3 length: 14 amino acids. This chain's CDR3 is CASSPQEGSVEQYF. CDR3 nucleotide sequence: TGTGCCAGCAGTCCCCAGGAGGGCAGTGTTGAGCAGTACTTC.

As regards this clonotype: Its ends do not fully match the called genes, so a read error is possible. The chain employs TRBV6-2 or TRBV6-3 and TRBJ2-1; TRBD2 matches 7 bases. The CDR3 extends over 13 amino acids. Germline-derived CDR1 and CDR2 are MNHEY and SVGEGT. Here the CDR3 reads CACYHSGANEQFF. CDR3 nucleotide sequence: TGTGCCTGCTACCACAGCGGGGCCAATGAGCAGTTTTTC.

This chain links TRBV12-3 or TRBV12-4 with TRBJ2-1, with D perhaps matching TRBD1 (5 bases). The CDR3 is 15 amino acids. The V end was cut by 7 bases, the J end by 4 bases, with 17 bases between. In DNA, the CDR3 is TGTGCCAGCAATTCCCAGGGATCCTCATACAATGAGCAGTTCTTC. Translation gives CASNSQGSSYNEQFF.

The sample holds a few counts of this clonotype. It may be a read error: a sequence one base away is much more abundant. This rearrangement joins TRBV10-3 to TRBJ1-1, with 7 bases aligning to TRBD1. J lost 1 base, V lost 8 bases, and 7 bases had no gene match. This CDR3 region has 14 residues. Germline-derived CDR1 and CDR2 are ENHRY and SYGVKD. The CDR3 nucleotides read TGTGCCATCGTGCCGGACAGGTGGAACACTGAAGCTTTCTTT. Amino acids: CAIVPDRWNTEAFF.

This clonotype has at least ten counts. The chain couples TRBV4-3 to TRBJ2-1; D may be TRBD1 (6 bases). There are 15 residues in the CDR3. V was shortened by 4 bases and J by 4 bases, with 14 bases between the two germline ends. The germline V gene encodes CDR1 LGHNA and CDR2 YSLEER. For the CDR3, the DNA is TGCGCCAGCAGCCCCGAAAGGGGGATATACAATGAGCAGTTCTTC. Residues: CASSPERGIYNEQFF.

Turning to this clonotype: The junction differs from germline at one of its ends, possibly a read error. The CDR3 loop reads CNASSRGGTDTQYF. In DNA form, the CDR3 reads TGCAATGCTAGCTCCCGCGGGGGGACAGATACGCAGTATTTT. The J gene is TRBJ2-3, the V gene TRBV20-1; 8 positions match TRBD2. Germline CDR1 reads DFQATT; CDR2 reads SNEGSKA (reference sequence). The CDR3 totals 14 residues.

The J gene is TRBJ2-7, the V gene TRBV6-1; the D is unclear. The CDR3 has 11 amino acids. Trimming left V 4 bases short and J 13 bases short, with 14 bases between. Germline loops: CDR1 MNHNS, CDR2 SASEGT. In DNA form, the CDR3 reads TGTGCCAGCAGTGTCTACTACGTGCAATACTTC. It is translated as CASSVYYVQYF.

The chain combines TRBV5-6 with TRBJ2-3; TRBD1 matches 9 bases. Germline V lookup: CDR1 SGHDT, CDR2 YYEEEE. CDR3 length: 14 amino acids. After removal of 4 bases from V and 8 bases from J, the junction contained 8 bases not matched to a gene. DNA of the CDR3: TGTGCCAGCAGCCTACGGGACAGGGCAGTTACGCAGTATTTT. Protein: CASSLRDRAVTQYF.

This clonotype was observed many times. The rearrangement joins TRBV5-6 to TRBJ2-5; D might be TRBD1 (6 bases). Trimming removed 4 bases from V and 5 bases from J, with 15 bases in between. This CDR3 has 14 amino acids. In germline, CDR1 is SGHDT, CDR2 YYEEEE. CDR3 DNA: TGTGCCAGCAGCCCGGACAGCCACGGGGAGACCCAGTACTTC. It translates to CASSPDSHGETQYF.

J is TRBJ1-4 and V is TRBV29-1; perhaps TRBD1 as D (5 bases). V lost 0 bases and J lost 2, with 10 bases in between. Germline lookup yields CDR1 SQVTM and CDR2 ANQGSEA. CDR3 length equals 15 residues. In DNA, the CDR3 is TGCAGCGTTGAAGATCAAGAGGGGACTAATGAAAAACTGTTTTTT. This translates into CSVEDQEGTNEKLFF.

This clonotype was detected once. The V gene is TRBV4-2, the J gene TRBJ2-5; D not certain. The CDR3 contains 13 residues. In germline, CDR1 is LGHNA, CDR2 YNFKEQ. CDR3 coding DNA: TGTGGCAACAGCCAAGATAGTGGAGCGACCCAGTACTTC. Encoded protein: CGNSQDSGATQYF.

The chain carries TRBV28 and TRBJ2-3; weak D call: TRBD2 (6 bases). Germline V gene lookup returns CDR1 MDHEN and CDR2 SYDVKM. The CDR3 loop spans 14 amino acids. Trimming took off 5 bases at V and 2 bases at J, with 11 bases between the two ends. CDR3 DNA: TGTGCCAGCAGTATCCTAGCGTCCACAGATACGCAGTATTTT. Protein sequence: CASSILASTDTQYF.